The entry below gives a single T cell receptor beta chain sequence along with its context. This record comes from a study of blood T cell repertoires in COVID-19. Whole-study context: Donors in the United States, Italy and Spain gave samples during acute or convalescent COVID-19. The analysed material was cDNA or gDNA that came from T cells, B-cell-depleted T cells, or PBMCs.

Per the authors' pipeline: Amplification of reference gene primers provided the estimated nucleated cell counts. Data came from immunoSEQ multiplex PCR; TCRdb stores just in-frame clones and leaves some out. Clonal size and the V and J genes are those of that table, whereas D and trimming came from the DNA. The sample has about 260,000 clones; around 87% are singletons. CDR3 length equals 15 residues. V lost 0 bases, J lost 6 bases, and 7 bases stayed unmatched. The V gene's germline CDR1 is SGHVS and CDR2 FQNEAQ. The chain links TRBV7-8 to TRBJ1-1; TRBD1 agrees at 7 bases. The sequenced sample consisted of peripheral blood. The clonotype was recovered from a woman aged 45 to 65 who had recovered from COVID-19. CDR3 nucleotide sequence: TGTGCCAGCAGCTTAGCGTCTGGCAGGGGGGCTGAAGCTTTCTTT. Its translation is CASSLASGRGAEAFF. The variable domain in full, with the rest retrieved from reference TRBV7-8 and TRBJ1-1, is GAGVSQSPRYKVAKRGQDVALRCDPISGHVSLFWYQQALGQGPEFLTYFQNEAQLDKSGLPSDRFFAERPEGSVSTLKIQRTQQEDSAVYLCASSLASGRGAEAFFGQGTRLTVV.